This T cell receptor (beta chain) appears in the sequencing data of a study of blood T cell repertoires in COVID-19. Study summary: The cDNA or gDNA used as material had been derived from T cells, B-cell-depleted T cells, or PBMCs.

Seattle participants joined during active infection and were tracked over time. Original handling: Using reference gene primer amplification, nucleated cell counts were estimated. TCRdb's table, derived via immunoSEQ multiplex PCR, lists solely in-frame clones and lacks some. V and J calls and clone size are as listed in that table; D and trimming were resolved from the DNA. This repertoire shows 300,000 to 400,000 clones, roughly 86% found once; its top ten account for around 10%. Material: peripheral blood. This clonotype was sampled from a man aged 25 to 45 with COVID-19, enrolled during active disease.

The DNA of the CDR3 is TGTGCCAGCAGCCACGGGGGTACAGGATTCGAGCAGTACTTC. It specifies CASSHGGTGFEQYF. The J gene is TRBJ2-7, the V gene TRBV6-5, with D perhaps matching TRBD2 (6 bases). The CDR3 is made up of 14 amino acids. V was trimmed by 6 bases and J by 6 bases, leaving 18 bases between them. Germline CDR1 and CDR2: MNHEY and SVGAGI.